This paragraph covers one TCR beta chain sequence. This clone was recorded once. Its antigen specificity is not known. Base qualities are not recorded, but no much larger clone differs from it by a single base. The immunoSEQ Assay, a bias-controlled multiplex PCR, was used to amplify TCRbeta CDR3 regions from genomic DNA. The paper's data handling went like this. The number of nucleated cells in each sample was estimated from the amplification of reference gene primers within the assay. To quantify the absolute abundance of each unique TCRbeta CDR3 rearrangement, sequence reads were collapsed and filtered. Productive Simpson clonality was computed per sample as the square root of Simpson's diversity index over productive rearrangements. TCRdb limited this immuneACCESS table to in-frame rearrangements with V and J called. A share of clones is missing; checked studies link under half to unresolved V genes, and the rest is unexplained. V and J calls and clone size follow that table, whereas D and trimming were derived from the DNA. This sample gives about 140,000 clones in total; about 82% of them show up just once. Of the sample, over 8% is held by the ten largest clones.

The CDR3 covers 15 residues, taking in both the cysteine and the phenylalanine. The CDR3 DNA has 45 bases and is translated from base 1. Sequences MNHEY (CDR1) and SVGAGI (CDR2) are obtained from the germline V gene. The V end loses 1 base and the J end loses 2 bases, and a stretch of 11 bases separates them. The data were obtained in a study of blood T cell repertoires in COVID-19 (TCRdb year 2020). At the level of the whole study: Collaborator samples came from the United States, Italy and Spain and covered acute and convalescent phases of COVID-19. The repertoires were released in a freely available public database intended as a resource for research on the immune response to SARS-CoV-2. Sample metadata almost always included a de-identified subject ID, COVID-19 status, age in years and sex. Samples were obtained from the ongoing ImmuneRACE study (first 160 participants) and from about 1,300 subjects provided by 6 global collaborators. The dataset comprised deeply sampled blood TCRbeta repertoires from subjects exposed to, actively infected with, or recovered from COVID-19. The material from the prospective study consisted of cDNA or gDNA derived from T cells, B-cell-depleted T cells, or PBMCs. Where available, HLA class I and class II types were obtained from metadata supplied by the sample provider rather than from assay-based typing.

Each collaborating institution followed its own protocols to collect whole blood in K2EDTA tubes. For TCRbeta analysis, collaborators shipped samples as frozen whole blood, isolated PBMCs, or DNA extracted from either of those sample types. The paper's findings and limits, for the study overall: The quantity of clinical and demographic metadata differed by source and by participant and was supplied without curation.

The sequence came from a woman aged 60 to 75 with acute or convalescent COVID-19. The sequenced sample consisted of peripheral blood. The chain links TRBV6-5 with TRBJ1-2; a weak D assignment points to TRBD1 (6 bases agree). The nucleotides read TGTGCCAGCAGTTACTTCGCAGGGGTGAACTATGGCTACACCTTC. This is translated as CASSYFAGVNYGYTF.